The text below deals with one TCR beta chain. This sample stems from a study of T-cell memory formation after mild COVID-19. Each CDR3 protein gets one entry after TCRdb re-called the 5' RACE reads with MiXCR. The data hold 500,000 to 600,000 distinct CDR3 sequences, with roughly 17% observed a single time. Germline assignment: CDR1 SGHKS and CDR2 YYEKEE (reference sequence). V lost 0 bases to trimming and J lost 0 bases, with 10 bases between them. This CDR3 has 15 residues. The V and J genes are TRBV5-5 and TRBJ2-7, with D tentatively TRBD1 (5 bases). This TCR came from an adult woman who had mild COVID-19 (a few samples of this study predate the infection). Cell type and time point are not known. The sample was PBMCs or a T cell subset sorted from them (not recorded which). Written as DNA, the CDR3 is TGTGCCAGCAGCTTGGACAGGCTCTTCTCCTACGAGCAGTACTTC. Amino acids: CASSLDRLFSYEQYF.